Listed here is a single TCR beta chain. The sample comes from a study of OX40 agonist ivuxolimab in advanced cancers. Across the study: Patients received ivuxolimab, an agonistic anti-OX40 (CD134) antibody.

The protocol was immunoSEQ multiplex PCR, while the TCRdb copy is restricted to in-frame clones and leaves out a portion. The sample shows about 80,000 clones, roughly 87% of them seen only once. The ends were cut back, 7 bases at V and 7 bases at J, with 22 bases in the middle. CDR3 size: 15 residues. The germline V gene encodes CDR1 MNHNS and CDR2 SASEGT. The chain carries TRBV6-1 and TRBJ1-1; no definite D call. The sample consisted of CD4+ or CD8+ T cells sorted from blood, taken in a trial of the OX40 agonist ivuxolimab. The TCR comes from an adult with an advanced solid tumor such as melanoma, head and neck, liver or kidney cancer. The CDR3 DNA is TGTGCCAGCAATTTATTGAGGCGCGGTGTTGGTGAAGCTTTCTTT. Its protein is CASNLLRRGVGEAFF.